The clone carrying this T cell receptor (beta chain) was seen at least ten times. Amplification of TCR beta CDR3 regions was performed using RNA transcripts as template. Carried out on the TCR CDR3, a first-round RT-PCR used the HTBI primer set. Using its own MiXCR run on the multiplex PCR reads, TCRdb lists one record per CDR3 protein. The data show about 300,000 distinct CDR3 sequences, around a fifth seen once. This sample stems from a study of T cells in Graves' hyperthyroidism and ophthalmopathy. Trimming shortened V by 5 bases and J by 3 bases, and 17 bases separated the two germline ends. This CDR3 comprises 15 residues. CDR1 is MDHEN, CDR2 SYDVKM, per germline. PBMCs were derived from roughly 10 ml fresh peripheral blood.

Sequences were obtained from blood. The sequence derives from a man aged 45-60 years with Graves' ophthalmopathy. The chain links TRBV28 to TRBJ2-7, with D perhaps matching TRBD1 or TRBD2 (5 bases each). CDR3 in amino acids: CASSAPRDGNYEQYF. CDR3 sequence (DNA): TGTGCCAGCAGTGCCCCCCGGGACGGGAACTACGAGCAGTACTTC.